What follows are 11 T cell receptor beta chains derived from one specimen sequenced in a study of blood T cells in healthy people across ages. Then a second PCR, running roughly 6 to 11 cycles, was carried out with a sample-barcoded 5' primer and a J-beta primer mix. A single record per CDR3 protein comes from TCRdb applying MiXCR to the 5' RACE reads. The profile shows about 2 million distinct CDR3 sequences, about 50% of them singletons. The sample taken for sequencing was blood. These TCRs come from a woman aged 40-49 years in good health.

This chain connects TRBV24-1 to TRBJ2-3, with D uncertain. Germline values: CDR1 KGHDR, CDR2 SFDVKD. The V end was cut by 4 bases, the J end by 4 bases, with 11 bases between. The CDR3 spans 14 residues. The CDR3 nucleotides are TGTGCCACCAGTGACACCACCCTGGCAGATACGCAGTATTTT. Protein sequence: CATSDTTLADTQYF.

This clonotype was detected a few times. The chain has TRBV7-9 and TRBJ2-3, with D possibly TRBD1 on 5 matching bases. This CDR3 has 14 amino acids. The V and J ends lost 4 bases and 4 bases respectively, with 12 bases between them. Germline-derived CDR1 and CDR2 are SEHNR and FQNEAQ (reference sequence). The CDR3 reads CASSSVQGPDTQYF. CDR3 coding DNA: TGTGCCAGCAGCTCGGTCCAGGGTCCAGATACGCAGTATTTT.

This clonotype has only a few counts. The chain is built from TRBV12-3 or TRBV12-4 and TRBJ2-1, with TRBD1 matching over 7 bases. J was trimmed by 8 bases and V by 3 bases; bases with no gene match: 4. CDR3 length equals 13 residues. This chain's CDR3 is CASSFVRGYEQFF. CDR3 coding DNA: TGTGCCAGCAGTTTTGTCAGGGGGTATGAGCAGTTCTTC.

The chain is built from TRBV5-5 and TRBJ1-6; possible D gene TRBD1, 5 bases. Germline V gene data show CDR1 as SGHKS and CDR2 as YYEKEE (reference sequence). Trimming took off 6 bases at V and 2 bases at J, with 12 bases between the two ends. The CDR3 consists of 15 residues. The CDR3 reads CASNKQEAYNSPLHF. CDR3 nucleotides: TGTGCCAGCAACAAACAGGAAGCCTATAATTCACCCCTCCACTTT.

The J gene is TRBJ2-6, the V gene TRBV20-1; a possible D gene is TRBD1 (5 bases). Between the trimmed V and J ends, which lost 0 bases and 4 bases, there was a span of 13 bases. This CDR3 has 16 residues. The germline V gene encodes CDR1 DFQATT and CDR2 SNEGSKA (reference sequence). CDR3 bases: TGCAGTGCTAGAGACCATACAGGAACCGGGGCCAACGTCCTGACTTTC. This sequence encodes CSARDHTGTGANVLTF.

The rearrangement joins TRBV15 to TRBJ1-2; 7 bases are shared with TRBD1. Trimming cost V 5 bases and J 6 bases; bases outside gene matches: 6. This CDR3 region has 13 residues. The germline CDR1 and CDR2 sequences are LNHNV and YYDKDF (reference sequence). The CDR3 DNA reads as TGTGCCACCAGCTTCCGACAGGGTGATGGCTACACCTTC. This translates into CATSFRQGDGYTF.

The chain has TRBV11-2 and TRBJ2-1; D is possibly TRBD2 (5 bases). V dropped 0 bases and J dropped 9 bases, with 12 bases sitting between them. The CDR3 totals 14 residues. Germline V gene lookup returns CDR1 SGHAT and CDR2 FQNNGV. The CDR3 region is CASSLEGTSFEQFF. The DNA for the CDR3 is TGTGCCAGCAGCTTAGAGGGTACTAGTTTTGAGCAGTTCTTC.

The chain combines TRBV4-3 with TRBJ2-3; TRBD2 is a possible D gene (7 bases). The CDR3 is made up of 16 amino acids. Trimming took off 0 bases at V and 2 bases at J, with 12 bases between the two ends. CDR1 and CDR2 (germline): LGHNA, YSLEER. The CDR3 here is CASSQDFGGPTDTQYF. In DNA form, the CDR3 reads TGCGCCAGCAGCCAAGACTTCGGGGGGCCCACAGATACGCAGTATTTT.

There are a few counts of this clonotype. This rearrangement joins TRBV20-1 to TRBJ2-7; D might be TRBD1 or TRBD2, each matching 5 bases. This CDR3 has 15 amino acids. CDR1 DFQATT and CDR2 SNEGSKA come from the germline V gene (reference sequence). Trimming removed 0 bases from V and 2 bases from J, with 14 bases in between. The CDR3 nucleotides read TGCAGTGCTAGAGATGACGGGACCTTTCCCTACGAGCAGTACTTC. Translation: CSARDDGTFPYEQYF.

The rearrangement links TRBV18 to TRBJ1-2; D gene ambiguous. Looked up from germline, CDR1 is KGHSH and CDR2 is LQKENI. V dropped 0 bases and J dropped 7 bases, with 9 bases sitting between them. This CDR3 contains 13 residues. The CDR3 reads CASSPPGKGGYTF. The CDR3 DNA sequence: TGTGCCAGCTCACCACCGGGAAAGGGTGGCTACACCTTC.

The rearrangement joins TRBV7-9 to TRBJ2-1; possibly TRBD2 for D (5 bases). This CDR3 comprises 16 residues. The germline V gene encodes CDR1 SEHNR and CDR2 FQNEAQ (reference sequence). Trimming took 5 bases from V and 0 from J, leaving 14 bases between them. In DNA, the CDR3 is TGTGCCAGCAGCCCCCTCCTAGCCCTCTCCTACAATGAGCAGTTCTTC. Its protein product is CASSPLLALSYNEQFF. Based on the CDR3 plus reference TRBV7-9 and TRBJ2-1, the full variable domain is DTGVSQNPRHKITKRGQNVTFRCDPISEHNRLYWYRQTLGQGPEFLTYFQNEAQLEKSRLLSDRFSAERPKGSFSTLEIQRTEQGDSAMYLCASSPLLALSYNEQFFGPGTRLTVL.